Many counts were recorded for the clone carrying this T cell receptor (beta chain). The data derive from a study of spatial heterogeneity in lung cancer. Every TCR cDNA molecule bore a unique molecular identifier. TCRdb called the 5' RACE reads again in MiXCR, with one record for every CDR3 protein. Of approximately 92,000 distinct CDR3 sequences in the sample, approximately 12% were seen once. Germline V gene sequence: CDR1 MDHEN, CDR2 SYDVKM. The length of the CDR3 is 14 residues. The V gene lost 5 bases and the J gene lost 8 bases, with 13 bases spanning the gap. Sample time point: sample taken at primary tumor resection. In each case, whole RNA from tumor, nontumor lung or frozen PBMC was sequenced unsorted.

The source was PBMCs, collected at surgery. This sequence originates from a male donor with early-stage non-small cell lung cancer. V is TRBV28 and J is TRBJ1-6; D unresolved. CDR3 nucleotides: TGTGCCAGCAGTCGACTTACCGGGGATTCACCCCTCCACTTT. It is translated as CASSRLTGDSPLHF.